One sample yielded the 12 T cell receptor beta chains listed below, sequenced in a study of blood T cell repertoires in COVID-19. TCRdb's copy holds only in-frame clones and misses some; the assay was immunoSEQ multiplex PCR. The table has about 260,000 clones, more than 75% seen once. Sequencing used peripheral blood. These TCRs come from a woman in her thirties or forties who had recovered from COVID-19.

The chain employs TRBV2 and TRBJ1-5; D possibly corresponds to TRBD1 (6 bases). The CDR3 totals 14 residues. Germline V gene sequence: CDR1 SNHLY, CDR2 FYNNEI. V shed 8 bases and J shed 7 bases, with 18 bases lying between them. The CDR3 nucleotides read TGTGCCAGCGGTCAACAGGGAATTGGGCAGCCCCAGCATTTT. This codes for CASGQQGIGQPQHF.

This chain joins TRBV9 and TRBJ2-1, with TRBD2 matching over 8 bases. In germline, CDR1 is SGDLS, CDR2 YYNGEE. J lost 7 bases, V lost 4 bases, and 10 bases had no gene match. The CDR3 runs 15 residues. DNA of the CDR3: TGTGCCAGCAGCCCCCCCCGGGGGGGATGGAATGAGCAGTTCTTC. It yields the protein CASSPPRGGWNEQFF.

The chain carries TRBV5-1 and TRBJ2-2; TRBD2 matches 7 bases. Germline trimming cut 4 bases from V and 0 bases from J; bases unmatched to any gene: 6. The CDR3 length is 16 residues. The V gene's germline CDR1 is SGHRS and CDR2 YFSETQ. This chain's CDR3 is CASSRRDYSNTGELFF. The CDR3 DNA is TGCGCCAGCAGCCGCCGGGACTACTCGAACACCGGGGAGCTGTTTTTT.

This chain uses TRBV23-1 with TRBJ2-5, with TRBD1 matching over 7 bases. TRBV23-1 is identified as an open reading frame with a role that is uncertain. With 5 bases clipped from V and 1 base from J, the junction kept 7 bases outside the gene matches. The CDR3 has 15 residues. The CDR3 reads CASSSDRVVQETQYF. CDR3 DNA: TGCGCCAGCAGTAGCGACAGGGTGGTCCAAGAGACCCAGTACTTC.

The chain recombines TRBV27 with TRBJ1-2, with 7 bases fitting TRBD1. V was clipped by 6 bases and J by 2 bases; unmatched bases: 12. The CDR3 is made up of 16 amino acids. CDR1 and CDR2 from the germline V gene are MNHEY and SMNVEV (reference sequence). CDR3 bases: TGTGCCAGCAGCCCGATACGACAGGGAGGCAACTATGGCTACACCTTC. Amino acid sequence: CASSPIRQGGNYGYTF.

This clone turned up a few times. V usage is TRBV27 and J usage is TRBJ2-3, with D possibly matching TRBD2 (6 bases). Germline CDR1 is MNHEY and CDR2 is SMNVEV (reference sequence). The CDR3 covers 17 residues. The germline V and J ends were trimmed by 2 bases and 1 base, with 16 bases remaining between them. The CDR3 bases are TGTGCCAGCAGTTTAGGTTCCCCCGGGACTGGCACAGATACGCAGTATTTT. Protein: CASSLGSPGTGTDTQYF.

The rearrangement uses TRBV7-2 and TRBJ2-2, with D perhaps matching TRBD2 (5 bases). The CDR3 is 13 amino acids. V lost 9 bases and J 2 bases, leaving 10 bases between the germline ends. Germline CDR1 SGHTA, CDR2 FQGNSA. The chain's CDR3 is CASGRLNTGELFF. DNA for the CDR3: TGTGCCAGTGGCCGACTAAACACCGGGGAGCTGTTTTTT.

V and J are TRBV4-2 and TRBJ1-6; tentatively, D is TRBD1 (5 bases). The length of the CDR3 is 18 residues. Germline V CDR1 and CDR2: LGHNA, YNFKEQ. The ends were cut back, 1 base at V and 7 bases at J, with 20 bases in the middle. CDR3 sequence: CASSQGTGGIGINSPLHF. Written as DNA, the CDR3 is TGTGCCAGCAGCCAAGGTACAGGTGGGATAGGGATAAATTCACCCCTCCACTTT.

The chain recombines TRBV29-1 with TRBJ1-1, with D hard to call. The CDR3 sequence is 13 residues long. CDR1 is SQVTM, CDR2 ANQGSEA, per germline. V gave up 4 bases and J gave up 2 bases, with 11 bases separating them. The CDR3 loop is CSVGVQTNTEAFF. CDR3 nucleotides: TGCAGCGTTGGAGTACAGACAAACACTGAAGCTTTCTTT.

The V call is TRBV12-3 or TRBV12-4, the J call TRBJ1-5, with D uncertain. CDR3 size: 13 residues. Trimming cost V 4 bases and J 4 bases, with 8 bases left between them. In DNA form, the CDR3 reads TGTGCCAGCAGTTCTCGGGGAAATCAGCCCCAGCATTTT. Translating it yields CASSSRGNQPQHF.

This clone was observed a few times. V gene TRBV27 combines with J gene TRBJ1-2; D uncertain. CDR3 size: 15 residues. V was pared by 5 bases and J by 4 bases, with 17 bases between. Germline V gene sequence: CDR1 MNHEY, CDR2 SMNVEV (reference sequence). CDR3 sequence (DNA): TGTGCCAGCAGTCCCCACTCCCTCACGAGCTATGGCTACACCTTC. Amino acid sequence: CASSPHSLTSYGYTF.

As for this clone: Other DNA sequences from this sample encode an identical CDR3 as well. V usage is TRBV5-1 and J usage is TRBJ1-5; 7 positions agree with TRBD1. Germline V lookup: CDR1 SGHRS, CDR2 YFSETQ. V shed 0 bases and J 1 base; nucleotides not matched to a gene: 1. The CDR3 is 15 residues long. The DNA for the CDR3 is TGCGCCAGCAGCTTGGGACAGGGAAGCAATCAGCCCCAGCATTTT. This codes for CASSLGQGSNQPQHF.